This entry lists 8 T cell receptor beta chains sequenced from one sample in a study of cytomegalovirus exposure and HLA in healthy donors. The table came from immunoSEQ multiplex PCR; TCRdb's copy has only in-frame clones and leaves some out. Altogether about 130,000 clones are present, roughly nine tenths being singletons, with the ten largest covering approximately 1%. The sequenced material came from PBMCs. The receptors originated from a woman aged 18-30 years in good health and CMV-seronegative.

This rearrangement joins TRBV6-5 to TRBJ1-2; weak D call: TRBD1 (6 bases). In germline, CDR1 is MNHEY, CDR2 SVGAGI. V was pared by 2 bases and J by 8 bases, with 18 bases between. This CDR3 spans 15 amino acids. The CDR3 region is CASSYGATGQAGYTF. The CDR3 DNA sequence: TGTGCCAGCAGTTACGGAGCAACGGGACAAGCCGGCTACACCTTC.

The rearrangement joins TRBV28 to TRBJ1-5; unclear D gene. The CDR3 covers 18 residues. CDR1 is MDHEN and CDR2 is SYDVKM in the germline V gene. Trimming left V 5 bases short and J 0 bases short, with 20 bases between. DNA for the CDR3: TGTGCCAGCAGTCTTTGGTACAGAACTGAAAATAGCAATCAGCCCCAGCATTTT. It is translated as CASSLWYRTENSNQPQHF.

In its sample, this clone was seen once. This chain links TRBV30 with TRBJ2-1; 8 bases agree with TRBD2. Unmatched junction bases numbered 10, after V lost 2 bases and J lost 10 bases. This CDR3 spans 14 amino acids. Germline V lookup: CDR1 GTSNPN, CDR2 SVGIG (reference sequence). The CDR3 spells CAWSRRGGSWEQFF. In DNA, the CDR3 is TGTGCCTGGAGTAGGCGCGGGGGGTCTTGGGAGCAGTTCTTC.

The V call is TRBV28, the J call TRBJ2-6; D might be TRBD2 (5 bases). Germline V lookup: CDR1 MDHEN, CDR2 SYDVKM. CDR3 length: 15 amino acids. V was cut by 6 bases and J by 2 bases, with 11 bases left in between. The CDR3 DNA sequence: TGTGCCAGCAGCTTCAGGACTCCTGGGGCCAACGTCCTGACTTTC. It yields the protein CASSFRTPGANVLTF. Drawing the rest from reference TRBV28 and TRBJ2-6, the complete variable domain is DVKVTQSSRYLVKRTGEKVFLECVQDMDHENMFWYRQDPGLGLRLIYFSYDVKMKEKGDIPEGYSVSREKKERFSLILESASTNQTSMYLCASSFRTPGANVLTFGAGSRLTVL.

This chain joins TRBV19 and TRBJ2-7; D possibly corresponds to TRBD2 (6 bases). Germline-derived CDR1 and CDR2 are LNHDA and SQIVND (reference sequence). V was cut by 5 bases and J by 4 bases, with 18 bases left in between. The CDR3 runs to 15 residues. The CDR3 spells CASSLSWGDPYEQYV. The CDR3 DNA sequence: TGTGCCAGTAGTCTGAGTTGGGGGGACCCATACGAGCAGTACGTC.

The chain employs TRBV27 and TRBJ1-2, with 10 bases identical to TRBD1. The CDR3 is 15 residues long. Trimming at V came to 2 bases and at J to 4 bases, leaving 4 bases not matched to a gene. Germline CDR1 and CDR2: MNHEY and SMNVEV (reference sequence). The CDR3 region has the DNA TGTGCCAGCAGTTTAGGGGACAGGGGAATCTATGGCTACACCTTC. Amino acid sequence: CASSLGDRGIYGYTF.

This rearrangement joins TRBV11-3 to TRBJ2-2; unclear D gene. The V end was cut by 5 bases, the J end by 1 base, with 5 bases between. Germline V CDR1 and CDR2: SGHNT, YENEEA. The CDR3 covers 13 residues. The CDR3 is CASSRLNTGELFF. The CDR3 region has the DNA TGTGCCAGCAGCCGACTGAACACCGGGGAGCTGTTTTTT.

The chain is built from TRBV28 and TRBJ2-7; the D gene is possibly TRBD1 (6 bases). CDR1 is MDHEN and CDR2 is SYDVKM in the germline V gene. The V and J ends lost 5 bases and 0 bases respectively, with 11 bases between them. The CDR3 has 14 amino acids. The CDR3 loop reads CASSTTGSSYEQYV. Written as DNA, the CDR3 is TGTGCCAGCAGTACCACAGGGAGCTCCTACGAGCAGTACGTC.